The 20 T cell receptor beta chains presented below share a single source sample, sequenced in a study of T-cell memory formation after mild COVID-19. One entry per CDR3 protein results from TCRdb running MiXCR on the 5' RACE reads. Among approximately 260,000 distinct CDR3 sequences, about a sixth were seen once, and the ten largest hold around 23%. What was sequenced was PBMCs or a T cell subset sorted from them (not recorded which). These receptor sequences come from a man younger than 35 who had mild COVID-19 (a few samples of this study predate the infection). Cell type and time point are not known.

V usage is TRBV15 and J usage is TRBJ2-2; 11 bases align to TRBD1. The CDR3 covers 15 residues. The V segment lost 3 bases and the J segment 5 bases; nucleotides outside the gene matches: 2. Germline V gene lookup returns CDR1 LNHNV and CDR2 YYDKDF (reference sequence). The CDR3 bases are TGTGCCACCAGCAGCCGGGACAGGGGGACCGGGGAGCTGTTTTTT. Translated: CATSSRDRGTGELFF.

In its sample, this clonotype was seen a few times. The CDR3 DNA is TGCGCCAGCAGCCCCACGACCCCTCAGGGAGACTATGGCTACACCTTC. This translates into CASSPTTPQGDYGYTF. V and J are TRBV4-1 and TRBJ1-2; perhaps TRBD1 as D (5 bases). V dropped 4 bases and J dropped 3 bases, with 18 bases sitting between them. The CDR3 length is 16 residues. The germline gives CDR1 MGHRA, CDR2 YSYEKL.

In this sample, this clonotype turned up a few times. V usage is TRBV7-2 and J usage is TRBJ1-1, with 9 bases lining up with TRBD1. In germline, CDR1 is SGHTA, CDR2 FQGNSA. Losses at the gene ends were 2 bases for V and 5 bases for J; bases not matched to a gene: 6. This CDR3 has 15 residues. CDR3 DNA sequence: TGTGCCAGCAGCTTACGGACAGGGGTAGGAACTGAAGCTTTCTTT. Translation: CASSLRTGVGTEAFF.

This chain links TRBV14 with TRBJ1-2; 9 bases line up with TRBD1. Germline CDR1 and CDR2: SGHDN and FVKESK. The CDR3 contains 13 residues. After removal of 5 bases from V and 6 bases from J, the junction contained 4 bases not matched to a gene. The CDR3 sequence: CASSIRTGDGYTF. The CDR3 DNA reads TGTGCCAGCAGCATTCGGACAGGGGATGGCTACACCTTC.

The rearrangement uses TRBV5-1 and TRBJ1-1, with D unresolved. Germline V gene data show CDR1 as SGHRS and CDR2 as YFSETQ. The CDR3 extends over 14 amino acids. V was cut by 3 bases and J by 4 bases, with 13 bases left in between. In DNA, the CDR3 is TGCGCCAGCAGCTCGCCCCCTCTGAGCACTGAAGCTTTCTTT. This translates into CASSSPPLSTEAFF.

This clonotype was found once. V and J are TRBV10-3 and TRBJ1-1, with D uncertain. Germline V gene sequence: CDR1 ENHRY, CDR2 SYGVKD. V was clipped by 4 bases and J by 4 bases, with 10 bases between them. This CDR3 spans 13 amino acids. Here the CDR3 reads CAISVGPTTEAFF. The CDR3 DNA reads as TGTGCCATCAGTGTTGGGCCTACCACTGAAGCTTTCTTT.

There are many counts of this clonotype. This sequence joins TRBV7-2 and TRBJ2-1; D might be TRBD1 or TRBD2, each matching 5 bases. In germline, CDR1 is SGHTA, CDR2 FQGNSA. Trimming removed 1 base from V and 3 bases from J, with 10 bases in between. This CDR3 region has 15 residues. The CDR3 is CASSLDWGNYNEQFF. CDR3 nucleotides: TGTGCCAGCAGCTTAGATTGGGGGAACTACAATGAGCAGTTCTTC.

This chain uses TRBV20-1 with TRBJ2-3; D uncertain. V was trimmed by 6 bases and J by 7 bases, leaving 17 bases between them. Germline loops: CDR1 DFQATT, CDR2 SNEGSKA (reference sequence). This CDR3 comprises 13 residues. Here the CDR3 reads CSALRRAPNTQYF. DNA of the CDR3: TGCAGTGCACTGAGAAGGGCCCCGAATACGCAGTATTTT.

The rearrangement joins TRBV5-1 to TRBJ2-7; TRBD1 matches at 10 bases. This CDR3 is built from 15 residues. CDR1 and CDR2 (germline): SGHRS, YFSETQ. V trimming: 1 base; J trimming: 5 bases; junction bases outside the gene matches: 6. The CDR3 DNA reads as TGCGCCAGCAGCTTGACCGGGGGACAGGGGAACGAGCAGTACTTC. This codes for CASSLTGGQGNEQYF.

This clonotype turned up a few times. The chain combines TRBV29-1 with TRBJ2-2; D is perhaps TRBD2 (6 bases). CDR1 SQVTM and CDR2 ANQGSEA come from the germline V gene. The CDR3 spans 13 residues. Trimming shortened V by 4 bases and J by 6 bases, and 12 bases separated the two germline ends. CDR3 sequence reads: CSVVGGTPGELFF. The CDR3 DNA reads as TGCAGCGTTGTTGGGGGGACCCCCGGGGAGCTGTTTTTT.

This clonotype has only a few counts. The V gene is TRBV18, the J gene TRBJ1-2; D is ambiguous. The germline CDR1 and CDR2 sequences are KGHSH and LQKENI. This CDR3 is built from 14 residues. V shed 0 bases and J shed 8 bases, with 13 bases lying between them. The CDR3: CASSPPLYDRGYTF. Written as DNA, the CDR3 is TGTGCCAGCTCACCACCGTTGTATGACCGGGGCTACACCTTC.

This clonotype was picked up a small number of times. The chain recombines TRBV20-1 with TRBJ1-2; weak D call: TRBD1 (5 bases). Trimming took off 6 bases at V and 2 bases at J, with 10 bases between the two ends. CDR1 and CDR2 (germline): DFQATT, SNEGSKA (reference sequence). The CDR3 contains 12 residues. CDR3 protein: CSATRGNYGYTF. The CDR3 coding sequence is TGCAGTGCAACTCGGGGCAACTATGGCTACACCTTC.

The chain uses TRBV6-2 or TRBV6-3 and TRBJ2-1, with 7 positions matching TRBD1. Trimming removed 7 bases from V and 5 bases from J; junction bases left unmatched: 5. The V gene's germline CDR1 is MNHEY and CDR2 SVGEGT. The CDR3 length is 13 residues. The CDR3 spells CASNRQGDNEQFF. Written as DNA, the CDR3 is TGTGCCAGCAACCGACAGGGAGACAATGAGCAGTTCTTC.

The chain joins TRBV12-3 or TRBV12-4 to TRBJ2-7, with D possibly matching TRBD2 (6 bases). V lost 4 bases to trimming and J lost 4 bases, with 14 bases between them. This CDR3 is 14 amino acids long. The CDR3 reads CASSWGVSKYEQYF. The CDR3, as DNA: TGTGCCAGCAGTTGGGGGGTCTCTAAGTACGAGCAGTACTTC.

The J gene is TRBJ2-5, the V gene TRBV29-1; 15 nucleotides agree with TRBD2. V shed 6 bases, J shed 5 bases, and the junction held 7 bases outside the gene matches. The V gene's germline CDR1 is SQVTM and CDR2 ANQGSEA. CDR3 length: 15 residues. Here the CDR3 reads CSVGTSGGIIETQYF. CDR3 nucleotide sequence: TGCAGCGTGGGGACTAGCGGGGGGATAATCGAGACCCAGTACTTC.

In its sample, this clonotype was seen a few times. This sequence joins TRBV7-9 and TRBJ1-1; D might be TRBD1 (5 bases). Trimming pared 9 bases from V and 7 bases from J, leaving 9 bases between. CDR3 length: 10 amino acids. CDR1 and CDR2 (germline): SEHNR, FQNEAQ (reference sequence). Here the CDR3 reads CARPTGEAFF. The CDR3 coding sequence is TGTGCCAGACCCACAGGTGAAGCTTTCTTT.

A few counts support this clonotype. The chain joins TRBV5-5 to TRBJ2-5; TRBD2 might be the D (5 bases). V was trimmed by 3 bases and J by 3 bases, leaving 15 bases between them. Germline values: CDR1 SGHKS, CDR2 YYEKEE (reference sequence). This CDR3 is built from 15 residues. The CDR3 nucleotides are TGTGCCAGCAGCTCAGTTCGGGGTTATGAAGAGACCCAGTACTTC. This gives the protein CASSSVRGYEETQYF.

The chain links TRBV28 to TRBJ2-1, with D maybe TRBD1 (6 bases). The CDR3 is 13 amino acids. Trimming removed 8 bases from V and 5 bases from J, with 13 bases in between. Looked up from germline, CDR1 is MDHEN and CDR2 is SYDVKM. This CDR3 is CASGVWTDNEQFF. The DNA for the CDR3 is TGTGCCAGCGGCGTCTGGACAGACAATGAGCAGTTCTTC.

This clonotype was picked up a small number of times. V and J are TRBV27 and TRBJ2-5; 7 bases are a match to TRBD1. Germline V CDR1 and CDR2: MNHEY, SMNVEV (reference sequence). This CDR3 has 14 residues. With V trimmed by 6 bases and J by 5 bases, 9 bases remained unmatched. In DNA, the CDR3 is TGTGCCAGCAGCCTCGGACAGGTTAGCGAGACCCAGTACTTC. Translated: CASSLGQVSETQYF.

This chain joins TRBV5-1 and TRBJ1-2, with 7 nucleotides matching TRBD1. This CDR3 has 13 amino acids. CDR1 and CDR2 from the germline V gene are SGHRS and YFSETQ. Trimming removed 4 bases from V and 6 bases from J; junction bases left unmatched: 6. CDR3 sequence: CASSPGGTDGYTF. DNA of the CDR3: TGCGCCAGCAGCCCAGGGGGAACGGATGGCTACACCTTC.